The present T cell receptor beta chain was sequenced within a study of cytomegalovirus exposure and HLA in healthy donors. Study-wide findings and caveats: Earlier analysis looked at TCR beta V segments, and most were productive about 90% or about 30% of the time.

The germline gives CDR1 SGDLS, CDR2 YYNGEE. The CDR3 is made up of 14 amino acids. Primers: 60 Vbeta forward and 13 Jbeta reverse. The assay was immunoSEQ multiplex PCR, and TCRdb's table has in-frame clones only and misses some. The repertoire holds about 76,000 clones, with around 79% as singletons. Concerning this clone: The antigen remains unidentified.

V and J are TRBV9 and TRBJ2-5; 7 positions match TRBD2. Judging by the DNA end, TRBJ2-7 fits better; the J call may be wrong. The sequenced sample consisted of PBMCs. The receptor's source is a man aged 25 to 40 in good health and CMV-seronegative. The CDR3 nucleotides read TGTGCCAGCAGTTCCGCTAGCGGAACCTACGAGCAGTACTTC. Translated, it gives CASSSASGTYEQYF.